The clone carrying this TCR beta chain was picked up many times. The target antigen is unknown. The germline V gene encodes CDR1 SGHDT and CDR2 YYEEEE. Trimming cost V 7 bases and J 6 bases; bases outside gene matches: 7. The CDR3 loop spans 13 amino acids. The data originate from a study of breast tumors, draining lymph nodes, adjacent tissues. Study results and caveats: Compared with basal-like, luminal-like tumors shared significantly more repertoire with nontumor tissue. The lymph node origin of tumor T cells was framed as consistent with a hypothesis, not demonstrated.

TCRdb analysed the multiplex PCR reads with MiXCR anew, one entry per CDR3 protein. The table shows some 100,000 distinct CDR3 sequences, with 21% occurring only once. The lymph nodes were axillary draining lymph nodes from breast cancer patients. This chain links TRBV5-6 with TRBJ1-2; 9 nucleotides align to TRBD1. The sample was axillary lymph node tissue. The TCR was taken from a female donor with breast cancer. Some clones in this sample may be carry-over from other donors' samples. CDR3 protein: CASLRDRENGYTF. CDR3 sequence (DNA): TGTGCCAGCCTGCGGGACAGGGAGAATGGCTACACCTTC.